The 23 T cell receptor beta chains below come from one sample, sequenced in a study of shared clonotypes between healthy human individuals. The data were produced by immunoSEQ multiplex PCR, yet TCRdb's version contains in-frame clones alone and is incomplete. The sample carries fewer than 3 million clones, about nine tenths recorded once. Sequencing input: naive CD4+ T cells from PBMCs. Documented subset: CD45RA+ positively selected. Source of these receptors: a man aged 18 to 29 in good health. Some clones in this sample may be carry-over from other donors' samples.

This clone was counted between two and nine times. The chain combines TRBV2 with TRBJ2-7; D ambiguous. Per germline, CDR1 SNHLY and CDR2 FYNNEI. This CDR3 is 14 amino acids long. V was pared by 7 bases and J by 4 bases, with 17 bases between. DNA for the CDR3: TGTGCCAGCACTTTCGGTTCGTACACTTACGAGCAGTACTTC. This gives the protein CASTFGSYTYEQYF.

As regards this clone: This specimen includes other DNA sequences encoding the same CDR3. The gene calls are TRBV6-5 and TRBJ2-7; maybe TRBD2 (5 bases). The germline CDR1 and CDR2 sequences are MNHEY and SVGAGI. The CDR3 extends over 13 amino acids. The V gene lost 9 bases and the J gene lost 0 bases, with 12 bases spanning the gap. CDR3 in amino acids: CASRTGSSYEQYF. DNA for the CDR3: TGTGCCAGTCGAACGGGGAGCTCCTACGAGCAGTACTTC.

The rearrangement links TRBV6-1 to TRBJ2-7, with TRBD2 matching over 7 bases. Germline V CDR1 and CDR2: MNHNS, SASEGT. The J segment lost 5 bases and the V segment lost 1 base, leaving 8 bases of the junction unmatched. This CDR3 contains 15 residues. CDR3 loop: CASSEGEGRVHEQYF. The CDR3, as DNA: TGTGCCAGCAGTGAAGGGGAGGGCAGGGTCCACGAGCAGTACTTC.

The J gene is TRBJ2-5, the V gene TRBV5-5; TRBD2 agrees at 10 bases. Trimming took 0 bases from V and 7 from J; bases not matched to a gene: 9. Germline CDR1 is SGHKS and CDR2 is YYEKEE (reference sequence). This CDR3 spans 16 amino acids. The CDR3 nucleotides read TGTGCCAGCAGCTTGGCGGCTAGCGGGAGTGGGGTGACCCAGTACTTC. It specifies CASSLAASGSGVTQYF.

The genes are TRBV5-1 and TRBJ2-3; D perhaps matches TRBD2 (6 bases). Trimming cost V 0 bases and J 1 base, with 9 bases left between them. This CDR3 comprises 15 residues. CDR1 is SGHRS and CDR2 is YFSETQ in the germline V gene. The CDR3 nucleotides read TGCGCCAGCAGCTTGGGGACTATCCGCACAGATACGCAGTATTTT. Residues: CASSLGTIRTDTQYF.

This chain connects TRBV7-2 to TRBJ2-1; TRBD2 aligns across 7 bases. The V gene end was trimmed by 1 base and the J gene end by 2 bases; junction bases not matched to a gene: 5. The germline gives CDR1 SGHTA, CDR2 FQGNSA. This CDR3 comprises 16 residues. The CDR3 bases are TGTGCCAGCAGCTTAGTCTCCAGCGGGACCTACAATGAGCAGTTCTTC. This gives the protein CASSLVSSGTYNEQFF.

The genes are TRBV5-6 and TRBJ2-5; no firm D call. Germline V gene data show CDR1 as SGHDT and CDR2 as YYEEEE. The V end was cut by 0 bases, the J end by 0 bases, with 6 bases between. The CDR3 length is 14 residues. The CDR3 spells CASSLGQNQETQYF. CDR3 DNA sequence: TGTGCCAGCAGCTTGGGTCAGAACCAAGAGACCCAGTACTTC.

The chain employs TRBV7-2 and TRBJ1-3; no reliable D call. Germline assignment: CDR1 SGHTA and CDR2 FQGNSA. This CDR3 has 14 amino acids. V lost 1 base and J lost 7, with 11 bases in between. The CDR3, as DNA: TGTGCCAGCAGCTTAGGTCACGGCCGCAACACCATATATTTT. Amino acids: CASSLGHGRNTIYF.

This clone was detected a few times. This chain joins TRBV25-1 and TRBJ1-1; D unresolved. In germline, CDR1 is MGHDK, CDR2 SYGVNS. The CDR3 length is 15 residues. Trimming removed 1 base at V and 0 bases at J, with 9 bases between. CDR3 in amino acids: CASSELGGVNTEAFF. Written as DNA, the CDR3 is TGTGCCAGCAGTGAATTGGGTGGGGTGAACACTGAAGCTTTCTTT.

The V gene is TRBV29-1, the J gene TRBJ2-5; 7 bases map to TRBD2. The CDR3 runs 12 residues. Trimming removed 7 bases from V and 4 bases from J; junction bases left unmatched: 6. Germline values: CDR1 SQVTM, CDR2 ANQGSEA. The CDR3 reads CSGTGGGETQYF. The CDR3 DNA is TGCAGCGGTACGGGAGGAGGAGAGACCCAGTACTTC. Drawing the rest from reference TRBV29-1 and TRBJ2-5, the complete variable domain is SAVISQKPSRDICQRGTSLTIQCQVDSQVTMMFWYRQQPGQSLTLIATANQGSEATYESGFVIDKFPISRPNLTFSTLTVSNMSPEDSSIYLCSGTGGGETQYFGPGTRLLVL.

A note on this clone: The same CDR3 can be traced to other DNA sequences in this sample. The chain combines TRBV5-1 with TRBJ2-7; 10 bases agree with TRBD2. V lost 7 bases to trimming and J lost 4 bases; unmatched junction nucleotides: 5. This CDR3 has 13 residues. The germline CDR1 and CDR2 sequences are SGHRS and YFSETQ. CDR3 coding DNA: TGCGCCAGCTCTAGCGGGGGACCATACGAGCAGTACTTC. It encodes CASSSGGPYEQYF.

The CDR3 DNA is TGTGCCAGTAGAACGCCGCACCGAGGGAGCCTAGGCTACACCTTC. Translated, it gives CASRTPHRGSLGYTF. The chain uses TRBV19 and TRBJ1-2; D call uncertain. The germline CDR1 and CDR2 sequences are LNHDA and SQIVND (reference sequence). The CDR3 runs 15 residues. Trimming removed 6 bases at V and 8 bases at J, with 22 bases between.

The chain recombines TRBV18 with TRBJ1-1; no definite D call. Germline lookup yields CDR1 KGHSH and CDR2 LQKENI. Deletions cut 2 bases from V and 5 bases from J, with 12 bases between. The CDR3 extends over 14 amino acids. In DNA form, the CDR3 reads TGTGCCAGCTCACCATTAGCCGCGGGAACTGAAGCTTTCTTT. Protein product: CASSPLAAGTEAFF.

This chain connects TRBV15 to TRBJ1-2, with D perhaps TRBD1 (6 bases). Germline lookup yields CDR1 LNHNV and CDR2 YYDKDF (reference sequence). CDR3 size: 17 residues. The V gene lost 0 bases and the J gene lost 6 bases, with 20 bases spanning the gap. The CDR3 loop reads CATSRDNWGALENGYTF. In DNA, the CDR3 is TGTGCCACCAGCAGAGATAATTGGGGGGCCCTTGAGAATGGCTACACCTTC.

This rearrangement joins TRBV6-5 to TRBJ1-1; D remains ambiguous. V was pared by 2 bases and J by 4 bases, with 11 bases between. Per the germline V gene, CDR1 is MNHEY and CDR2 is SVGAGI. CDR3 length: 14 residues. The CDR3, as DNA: TGTGCCAGCAGTTACCGACGGGGATCCACTGAAGCTTTCTTT. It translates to CASSYRRGSTEAFF.

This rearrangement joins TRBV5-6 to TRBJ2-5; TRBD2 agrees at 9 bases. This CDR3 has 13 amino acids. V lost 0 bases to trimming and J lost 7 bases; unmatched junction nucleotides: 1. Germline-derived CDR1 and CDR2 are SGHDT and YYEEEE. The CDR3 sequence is CASSLGREGTQYF. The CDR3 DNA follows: TGTGCCAGCAGCTTGGGGCGGGAGGGGACCCAGTACTTC.

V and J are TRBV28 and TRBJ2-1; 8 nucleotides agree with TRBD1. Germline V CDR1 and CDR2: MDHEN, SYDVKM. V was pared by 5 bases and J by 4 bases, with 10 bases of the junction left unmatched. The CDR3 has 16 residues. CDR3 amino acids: CASSQLTGTGYNEQFF. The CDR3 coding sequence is TGTGCCAGCAGTCAACTTACCGGGACAGGATACAATGAGCAGTTCTTC.

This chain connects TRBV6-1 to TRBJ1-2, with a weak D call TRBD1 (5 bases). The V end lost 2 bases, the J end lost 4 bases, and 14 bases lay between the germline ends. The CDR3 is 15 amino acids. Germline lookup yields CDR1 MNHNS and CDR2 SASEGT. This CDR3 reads CASSEQDTLIYGYTF. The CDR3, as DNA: TGTGCCAGCAGTGAACAGGACACTTTAATCTATGGCTACACCTTC.

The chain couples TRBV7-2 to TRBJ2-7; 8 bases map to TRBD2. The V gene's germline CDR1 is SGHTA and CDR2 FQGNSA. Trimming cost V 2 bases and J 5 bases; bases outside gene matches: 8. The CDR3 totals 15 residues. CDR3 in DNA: TGTGCCAGCAGCTTACGCGGTAGCGGGATGGACGAGCAGTACTTC. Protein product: CASSLRGSGMDEQYF.

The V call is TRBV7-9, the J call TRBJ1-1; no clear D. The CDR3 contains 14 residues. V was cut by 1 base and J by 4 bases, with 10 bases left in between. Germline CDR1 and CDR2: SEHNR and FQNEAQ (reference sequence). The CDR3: CASSLVGRSTEAFF. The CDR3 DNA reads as TGTGCCAGCAGCTTAGTAGGTCGGAGCACTGAAGCTTTCTTT.

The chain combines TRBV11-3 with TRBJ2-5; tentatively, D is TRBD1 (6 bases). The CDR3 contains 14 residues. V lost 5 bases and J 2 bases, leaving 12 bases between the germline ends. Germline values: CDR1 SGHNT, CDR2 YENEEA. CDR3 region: CASSARTEQETQYF. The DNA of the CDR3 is TGTGCCAGCAGCGCCCGGACAGAACAAGAGACCCAGTACTTC.

Here the CDR3 reads CASSPLGSGELFF. The CDR3 bases are TGTGCCAGCAGCCCTCTAGGGTCCGGGGAGCTGTTTTTT. The chain couples TRBV7-8 to TRBJ2-2; D is undetermined. The V and J ends lost 5 bases and 6 bases respectively, with 10 bases between them. Germline V gene lookup returns CDR1 SGHVS and CDR2 FQNEAQ. CDR3 length: 13 residues.

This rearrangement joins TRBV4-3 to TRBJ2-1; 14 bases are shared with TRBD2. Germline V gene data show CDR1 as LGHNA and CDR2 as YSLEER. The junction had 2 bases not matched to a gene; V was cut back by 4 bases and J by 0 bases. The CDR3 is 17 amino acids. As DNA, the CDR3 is TGCGCCAGCAGCCGAGGGACTAGCGGGAGCTCCTACAATGAGCAGTTCTTC. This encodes CASSRGTSGSSYNEQFF.